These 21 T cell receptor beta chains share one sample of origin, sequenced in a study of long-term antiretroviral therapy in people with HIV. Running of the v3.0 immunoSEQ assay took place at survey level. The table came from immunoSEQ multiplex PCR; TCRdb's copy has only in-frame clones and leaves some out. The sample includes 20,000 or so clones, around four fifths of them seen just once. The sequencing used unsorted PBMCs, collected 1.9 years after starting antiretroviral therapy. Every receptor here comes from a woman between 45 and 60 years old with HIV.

CDR3 region: CSNYGYTF. The CDR3 DNA reads TGCAGCAACTATGGCTACACCTTC. This chain links TRBV20-1 with TRBJ1-2; D ambiguous. Looked up from germline, CDR1 is DFQATT and CDR2 is SNEGSKA (reference sequence). The CDR3 contains 8 residues.

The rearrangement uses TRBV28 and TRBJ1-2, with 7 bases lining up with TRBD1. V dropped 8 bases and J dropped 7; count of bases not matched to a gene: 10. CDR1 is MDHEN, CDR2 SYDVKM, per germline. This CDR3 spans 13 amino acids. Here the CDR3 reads CASGTAALGGYTF. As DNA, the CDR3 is TGTGCCAGCGGGACAGCGGCTCTCGGTGGCTACACCTTC.

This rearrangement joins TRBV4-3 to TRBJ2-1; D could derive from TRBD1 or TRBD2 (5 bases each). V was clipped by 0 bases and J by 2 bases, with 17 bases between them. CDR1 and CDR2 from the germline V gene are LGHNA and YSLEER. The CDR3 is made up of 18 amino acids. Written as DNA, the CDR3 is TGCGCCAGCAGCCAAGACCCATCCGGGACCAACACCTACAATGAGCAGTTCTTC. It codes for CASSQDPSGTNTYNEQFF.

The CDR3 nucleotides are TGCGCCAGCAGCCAAGATAGTCCCCTCAAGGGAAATGAAAAACTGTTTTTT. Its translation: CASSQDSPLKGNEKLFF. The rearrangement uses TRBV4-1 and TRBJ1-4; D is unclear. Germline V gives CDR1 MGHRA, CDR2 YSYEKL. CDR3 length: 17 amino acids. The V end lost 0 bases, the J end lost 5 bases, and 16 bases lay between the germline ends.

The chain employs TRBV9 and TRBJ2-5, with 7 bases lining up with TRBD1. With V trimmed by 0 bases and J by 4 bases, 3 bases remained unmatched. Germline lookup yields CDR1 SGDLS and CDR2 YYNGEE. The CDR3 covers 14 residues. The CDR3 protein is CASSVETGRETQYF. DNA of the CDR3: TGTGCCAGCAGCGTAGAGACAGGGCGAGAGACCCAGTACTTC.

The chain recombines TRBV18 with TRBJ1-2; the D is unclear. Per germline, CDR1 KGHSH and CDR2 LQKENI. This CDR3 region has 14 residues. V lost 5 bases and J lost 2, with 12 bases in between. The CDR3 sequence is CASSSRLGNYGYTF. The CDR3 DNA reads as TGTGCCAGCTCATCCCGTCTGGGAAACTATGGCTACACCTTC.

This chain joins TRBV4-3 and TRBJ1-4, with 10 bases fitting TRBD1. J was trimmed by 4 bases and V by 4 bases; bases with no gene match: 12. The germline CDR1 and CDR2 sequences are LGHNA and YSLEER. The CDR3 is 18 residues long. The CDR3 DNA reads TGCGCCAGCAGCCGCGGGGTGACAGGGGGCTCCGATAATGAAAAACTGTTTTTT. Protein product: CASSRGVTGGSDNEKLFF.

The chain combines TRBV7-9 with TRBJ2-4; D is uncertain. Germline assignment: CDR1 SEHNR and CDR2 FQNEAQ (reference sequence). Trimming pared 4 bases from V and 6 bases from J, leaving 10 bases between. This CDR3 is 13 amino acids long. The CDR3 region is CASSSFRTNIQYF. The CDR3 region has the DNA TGTGCCAGCAGCTCTTTCCGGACAAACATTCAGTACTTC.

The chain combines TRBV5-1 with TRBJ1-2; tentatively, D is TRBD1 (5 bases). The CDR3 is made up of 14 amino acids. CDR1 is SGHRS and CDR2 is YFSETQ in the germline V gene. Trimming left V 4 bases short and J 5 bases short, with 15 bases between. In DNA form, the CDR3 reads TGCGCCAGCAGCGGGGCAGGGCCTTTATATGGCTACACCTTC. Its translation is CASSGAGPLYGYTF.

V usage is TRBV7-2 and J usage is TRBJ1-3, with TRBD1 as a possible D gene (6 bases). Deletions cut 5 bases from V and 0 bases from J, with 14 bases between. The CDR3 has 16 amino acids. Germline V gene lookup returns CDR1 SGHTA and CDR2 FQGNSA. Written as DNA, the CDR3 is TGTGCCAGCAGCCCCGACAGGCCCTACTCTGGAAACACCATATATTTT. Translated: CASSPDRPYSGNTIYF.

DNA for the CDR3: TGTGCCAGCAGCTGGGAGATCCGGAACAGGGCGCCTAACTATGGCTACACCTTC. Translating it yields CASSWEIRNRAPNYGYTF. The rearrangement uses TRBV7-3 and TRBJ1-2; tentative D call: TRBD1 (6 bases). The germline CDR1 and CDR2 sequences are SGHTA and FQGTGA. Trimming stripped 4 bases from V and 0 bases from J, with 21 bases between. The CDR3 is made up of 18 amino acids. The whole variable domain, filled in from reference TRBV7-3 and TRBJ1-2, reads GAGVSQTPSNKVTEKGKYVELRCDPISGHTALYWYRQSLGQGPEFLIYFQGTGAADDSGLPNDRFFAVRPEGSVSTLKIQRTERGDSAVYLCASSWEIRNRAPNYGYTFGSGTRLTVV.

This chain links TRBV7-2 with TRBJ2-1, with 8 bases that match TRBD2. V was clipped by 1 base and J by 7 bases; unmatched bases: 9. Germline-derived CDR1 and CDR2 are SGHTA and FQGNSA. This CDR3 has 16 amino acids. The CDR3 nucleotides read TGTGCCAGCAGCTTAGTGGGGACTAGTCTGAAAAATGAGCAGTTCTTC. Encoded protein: CASSLVGTSLKNEQFF.

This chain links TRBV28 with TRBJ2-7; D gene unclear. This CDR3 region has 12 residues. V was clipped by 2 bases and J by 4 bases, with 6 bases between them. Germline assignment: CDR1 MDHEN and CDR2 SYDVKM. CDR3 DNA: TGTGCCAGCAGTTTAAGCGATTACGAGCAGTACTTC. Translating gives CASSLSDYEQYF. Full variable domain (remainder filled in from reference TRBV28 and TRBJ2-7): DVKVTQSSRYLVKRTGEKVFLECVQDMDHENMFWYRQDPGLGLRLIYFSYDVKMKEKGDIPEGYSVSREKKERFSLILESASTNQTSMYLCASSLSDYEQYFGPGTRLTVT.

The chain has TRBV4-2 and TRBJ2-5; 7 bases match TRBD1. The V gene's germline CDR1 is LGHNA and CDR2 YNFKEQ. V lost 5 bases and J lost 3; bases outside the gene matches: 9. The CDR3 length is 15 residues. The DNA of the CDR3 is TGTGCCAGCAGCAACAGCCCCGGGACAGAAGAGACCCAGTACTTC. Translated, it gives CASSNSPGTEETQYF.

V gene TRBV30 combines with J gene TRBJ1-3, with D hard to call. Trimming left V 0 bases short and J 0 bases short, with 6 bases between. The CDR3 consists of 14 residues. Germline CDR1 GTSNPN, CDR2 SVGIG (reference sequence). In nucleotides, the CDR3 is TGTGCCTGGAGTGTAGGGAGCTCTGGAAACACCATATATTTT. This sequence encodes CAWSVGSSGNTIYF. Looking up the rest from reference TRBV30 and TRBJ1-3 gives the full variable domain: SQTIHQWPATLVQPVGSPLSLECTVEGTSNPNLYWYRQAAGRGLQLLFYSVGIGQISSEVPQNLSASRPQDRQFILSSKKLLLSDSGFYLCAWSVGSSGNTIYFGEGSWLTVV.

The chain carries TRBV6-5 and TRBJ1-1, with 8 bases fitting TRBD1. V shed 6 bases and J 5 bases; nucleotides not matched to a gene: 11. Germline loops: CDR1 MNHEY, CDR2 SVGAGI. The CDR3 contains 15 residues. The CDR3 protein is CASRLLSDRGTEAFF. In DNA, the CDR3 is TGTGCCAGCAGATTACTTTCCGACAGGGGTACTGAAGCTTTCTTT.

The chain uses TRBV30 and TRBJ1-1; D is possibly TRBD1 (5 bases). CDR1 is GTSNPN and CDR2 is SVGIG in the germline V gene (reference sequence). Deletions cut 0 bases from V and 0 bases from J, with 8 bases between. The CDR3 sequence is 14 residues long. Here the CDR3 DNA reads TGTGCCTGGAGTGTTTTGGGACTGAACACTGAAGCTTTCTTT. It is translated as CAWSVLGLNTEAFF.

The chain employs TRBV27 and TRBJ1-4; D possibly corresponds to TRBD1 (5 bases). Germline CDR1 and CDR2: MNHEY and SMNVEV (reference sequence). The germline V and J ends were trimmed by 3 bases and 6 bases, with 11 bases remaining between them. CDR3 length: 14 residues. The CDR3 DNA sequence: TGTGCCAGCAGTTTGACAGTTCCAGATGAAAAACTGTTTTTT. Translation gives CASSLTVPDEKLFF.

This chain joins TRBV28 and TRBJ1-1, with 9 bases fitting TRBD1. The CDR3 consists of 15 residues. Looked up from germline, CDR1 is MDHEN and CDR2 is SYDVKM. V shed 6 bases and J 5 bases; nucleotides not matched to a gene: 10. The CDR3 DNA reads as TGTGCCAGCAGACGACAGGGGGGAGCCGGAACTGAAGCTTTCTTT. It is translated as CASRRQGGAGTEAFF.

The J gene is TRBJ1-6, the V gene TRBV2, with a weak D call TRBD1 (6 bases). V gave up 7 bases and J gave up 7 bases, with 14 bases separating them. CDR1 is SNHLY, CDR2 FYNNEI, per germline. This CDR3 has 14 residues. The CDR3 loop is CASMKEGGNSPLHF. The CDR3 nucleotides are TGTGCCAGCATGAAGGAGGGGGGGAATTCACCCCTCCACTTT.

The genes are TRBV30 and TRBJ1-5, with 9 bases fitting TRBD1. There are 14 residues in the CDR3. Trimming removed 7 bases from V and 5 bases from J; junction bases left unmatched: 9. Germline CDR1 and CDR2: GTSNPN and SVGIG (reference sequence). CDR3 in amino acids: CAYNRGLGDQPQHF. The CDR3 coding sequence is TGTGCCTACAACAGGGGGCTTGGCGATCAGCCCCAGCATTTT.